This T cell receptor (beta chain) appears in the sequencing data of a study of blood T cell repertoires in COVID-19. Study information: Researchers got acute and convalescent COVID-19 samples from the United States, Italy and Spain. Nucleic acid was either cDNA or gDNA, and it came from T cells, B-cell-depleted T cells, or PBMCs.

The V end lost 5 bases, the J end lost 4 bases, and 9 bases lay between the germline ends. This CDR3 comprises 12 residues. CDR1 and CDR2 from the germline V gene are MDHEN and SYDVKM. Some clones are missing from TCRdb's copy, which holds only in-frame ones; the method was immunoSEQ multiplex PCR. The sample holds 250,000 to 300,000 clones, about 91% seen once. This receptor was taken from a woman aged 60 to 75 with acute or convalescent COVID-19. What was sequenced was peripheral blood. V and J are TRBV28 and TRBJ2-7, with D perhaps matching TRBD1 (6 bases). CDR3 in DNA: TGTGCCAGCAGTCGCAGGGGTTACGAGCAGTACTTC. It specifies CASSRRGYEQYF.